The text below deals with one T cell receptor beta chain. Per the original data handling: Using reference gene primer amplification, nucleated cell counts were estimated. The data were produced by immunoSEQ multiplex PCR, yet TCRdb's version contains in-frame clones alone and is incomplete. V and J calls and clone size are those listed in that table; D and trimming were worked out from the DNA. Here the sample spans approximately 68,000 clones, about 81% being singletons. The V gene lost 3 bases and the J gene lost 6 bases, with 5 bases spanning the gap. The CDR3 totals 12 residues. From germline, CDR1 is MDHEN and CDR2 SYDVKM. The entry originates in a study of blood T cell repertoires in COVID-19. Overall study context: The United States, Italy and Spain supplied acute and convalescent COVID-19 samples. T cells, B-cell-depleted T cells, or PBMCs supplied cDNA or gDNA.

This chain links TRBV28 with TRBJ1-4, with no clear D. The sequenced material came from peripheral blood. The TCR sequence derives from a human donor in a cohort sampled during active COVID-19. The CDR3 loop reads CASSFPYEKLFF. CDR3 bases: TGTGCCAGCAGTTTTCCCTATGAAAAACTGTTTTTT.